These 30 T cell receptor beta chains were sequenced from one sample in a study of OX40 agonist ivuxolimab in advanced cancers. Data came from immunoSEQ multiplex PCR; TCRdb stores just in-frame clones and leaves some out. Counted here are some 45,000 clones, 85% to 90% occurring once; the ten biggest clones make up 20% to 25%. The starting material was CD4+ or CD8+ T cells sorted from blood, obtained in a trial of the OX40 agonist ivuxolimab. Source of these receptors: an adult with an advanced solid tumor such as melanoma, head and neck, liver or kidney cancer.

The chain recombines TRBV4-1 with TRBJ2-1, with D hard to call. Germline CDR1 and CDR2: MGHRA and YSYEKL. The V end lost 4 bases, the J end lost 0 bases, and 4 bases lay between the germline ends. The CDR3 runs to 13 residues. This CDR3 reads CASSPSSYNEQFF. CDR3 coding DNA: TGCGCCAGCAGCCCAAGCTCCTACAATGAGCAGTTCTTC.

The chain combines TRBV2 with TRBJ1-1; weak D call: TRBD1 (5 bases). Germline CDR1 SNHLY, CDR2 FYNNEI. Trimming pared 6 bases from V and 7 bases from J, leaving 12 bases between. This CDR3 has 12 residues. The chain's CDR3 is CASSHYTGEAFF. As DNA, the CDR3 is TGTGCCAGCAGCCATTACACAGGTGAAGCTTTCTTT. The full variable domain, completed using reference TRBV2 and TRBJ1-1, is EPEVTQTPSHQVTQMGQEVILRCVPISNHLYFYWYRQILGQKVEFLVSFYNNEISEKSEIFDDQFSVERPDGSNFTLKIRSTKLEDSAMYFCASSHYTGEAFFGQGTRLTVV.

This chain joins TRBV29-1 and TRBJ2-6; weak D call: TRBD1 (6 bases). The CDR3 covers 15 residues. CDR1 is SQVTM, CDR2 ANQGSEA, per germline. Trimming stripped 1 base from V and 1 base from J, with 8 bases between. CDR3 loop: CSVEGTGSGANVLTF. The CDR3 DNA reads TGCAGCGTTGAAGGAACAGGGTCTGGGGCCAACGTCCTGACTTTC. Combining the CDR3 with reference TRBV29-1 and TRBJ2-6 gives the whole variable domain SAVISQKPSRDICQRGTSLTIQCQVDSQVTMMFWYRQQPGQSLTLIATANQGSEATYESGFVIDKFPISRPNLTFSTLTVSNMSPEDSSIYLCSVEGTGSGANVLTFGAGSRLTVL.

This chain joins TRBV28 and TRBJ1-2, with 11 nucleotides matching TRBD1. Germline V lookup: CDR1 MDHEN, CDR2 SYDVKM. V lost 7 bases, J lost 6 bases, and 7 bases stayed unmatched. This CDR3 has 14 residues. The CDR3 sequence is CASTKGQGADGYTF. DNA for the CDR3: TGTGCCAGCACCAAAGGACAGGGGGCAGATGGCTACACCTTC.

V usage is TRBV28 and J usage is TRBJ1-6; D not resolved. The germline V and J ends were trimmed by 7 bases and 3 bases, with 13 bases remaining between them. The CDR3 length is 15 residues. Germline V gene data show CDR1 as MDHEN and CDR2 as SYDVKM. The CDR3 DNA follows: TGTGCCAGCACCGAGGTGGGGTACTATAATTCACCCCTCCACTTT. This encodes CASTEVGYYNSPLHF.

The rearrangement uses TRBV9 and TRBJ2-3; 8 bases map to TRBD2. The junction had 2 bases not matched to a gene; V was cut back by 4 bases and J by 1 base. CDR1 and CDR2 from the germline V gene are SGDLS and YYNGEE. The CDR3 is 14 residues long. CDR3 bases: TGTGCCAGCAGCCAAGCGGGGGGCACAGATACGCAGTATTTT. It encodes CASSQAGGTDTQYF.

The rearrangement links TRBV9 to TRBJ2-3; no reliable D call. V was cut by 0 bases and J by 2 bases, with 7 bases left in between. The CDR3 is 14 amino acids. In germline, CDR1 is SGDLS, CDR2 YYNGEE. The CDR3 protein is CASSVVGLTDTQYF. In DNA form, the CDR3 reads TGTGCCAGCAGCGTAGTAGGGCTCACAGATACGCAGTATTTT.

The chain employs TRBV27 and TRBJ1-2; 9 bases are a match to TRBD1. CDR1 MNHEY and CDR2 SMNVEV come from the germline V gene (reference sequence). Trimming took 10 bases from V and 5 from J; bases not matched to a gene: 11. CDR3 length: 14 residues. The DNA of the CDR3 is TGTGCCACCTTAAATACAGGGGGCCTTTATGGCTACACCTTC. Its translation is CATLNTGGLYGYTF.

This chain uses TRBV7-3 with TRBJ2-3; D possibly corresponds to TRBD1 (5 bases). The V end was cut by 2 bases, the J end by 2 bases, with 11 bases between. The CDR3 sequence is 15 residues long. CDR1 and CDR2 (germline): SGHTA, FQGTGA. The CDR3 region is CASSLEGAVTDTQYF. The CDR3 coding sequence is TGTGCCAGCAGCTTAGAAGGGGCAGTCACAGATACGCAGTATTTT.

The CDR3 here is CASSYSRIGNSPLHF. In nucleotides, the CDR3 is TGTGCCAGCAGTTACTCAAGGATTGGGAATTCACCCCTCCACTTT. The J gene is TRBJ1-6, the V gene TRBV6-5; D ambiguous. The CDR3 contains 15 residues. CDR1 and CDR2 (germline): MNHEY, SVGAGI. Trimming left V 0 bases short and J 7 bases short, with 10 bases between.

The rearrangement uses TRBV28 and TRBJ2-7; D unresolved. The germline CDR1 and CDR2 sequences are MDHEN and SYDVKM. CDR3 length equals 14 residues. V lost 5 bases and J 1 base, leaving 12 bases between the germline ends. The CDR3: CASSPPQQSYEQYV. The CDR3 nucleotides are TGTGCCAGCAGTCCTCCACAGCAGTCCTACGAGCAGTACGTC.

This rearrangement joins TRBV19 to TRBJ1-5; D gene unclear. CDR3 length: 16 residues. CDR1 is LNHDA and CDR2 is SQIVND in the germline V gene (reference sequence). V was shortened by 0 bases and J by 4 bases, with 13 bases between the two germline ends. CDR3: CASSIERGIRNQPQHF. CDR3 sequence (DNA): TGTGCCAGTAGTATAGAACGAGGTATTAGAAATCAGCCCCAGCATTTT.

The rearrangement joins TRBV6-6 to TRBJ2-3; D ambiguous. V was clipped by 9 bases and J by 5 bases, with 3 bases between them. The V gene's germline CDR1 is MNHNY and CDR2 SVGAGI (reference sequence). There are 9 residues in the CDR3. CDR3 DNA: TGTGCCAGGAGAGATACGCAGTATTTT. This gives the protein CARRDTQYF.

The genes are TRBV11-2 and TRBJ2-1; tentatively, D is TRBD2 (6 bases). V lost 7 bases and J lost 3, with 16 bases in between. The CDR3 totals 15 residues. The germline V gene has CDR1 SGHAT and CDR2 FQNNGV. Written as DNA, the CDR3 is TGTGCCAGCACCACCGGGACTTCGAACTACAATGAGCAGTTCTTC. This gives the protein CASTTGTSNYNEQFF.

CDR3 residues: CASSQAPGGSGDDTQYF. CDR3 DNA: TGCGCCAGCAGCCAAGCCCCCGGGGGGTCCGGGGATGATACGCAGTATTTT. The chain has TRBV4-3 and TRBJ2-3; 7 bases line up with TRBD2. This CDR3 is built from 17 residues. The V and J ends lost 1 base and 6 bases, in that order; junction bases with no gene match: 13. Germline CDR1 reads LGHNA; CDR2 reads YSLEER.

The V call is TRBV11-1, the J call TRBJ1-2; D not resolved. The CDR3 contains 14 residues. Trimming took off 4 bases at V and 4 bases at J, with 13 bases between the two ends. Per germline, CDR1 SGHAT and CDR2 FQDESV (reference sequence). CDR3 in amino acids: CASSSSGTFYGYTF. The CDR3 DNA reads as TGTGCCAGCAGCTCTTCGGGCACCTTCTATGGCTACACCTTC.

This clone was seen just once. V usage is TRBV4-3 and J usage is TRBJ1-6, with no clear D. CDR3 length: 13 residues. V shed 0 bases and J shed 9 bases, with 6 bases lying between them. Germline values: CDR1 LGHNA, CDR2 YSLEER. CDR3: CASSQDEVSPLHF. The CDR3 coding sequence is TGCGCCAGCAGCCAAGATGAGGTTTCACCCCTCCACTTT.

J is TRBJ2-1 and V is TRBV19; the match to TRBD2 covers 10 bases. CDR1 and CDR2 (germline): LNHDA, SQIVND (reference sequence). Trimming cost V 4 bases and J 9 bases; bases outside gene matches: 12. This CDR3 is built from 16 residues. The CDR3 here is CASSNYLSGGRGEQFF. The CDR3, as DNA: TGTGCCAGTAGTAATTACCTTAGCGGGGGGCGTGGTGAGCAGTTCTTC. The full variable domain, its missing parts supplied by reference TRBV19 and TRBJ2-1, is DGGITQSPKYLFRKEGQNVTLSCEQNLNHDAMYWYRQDPGQGLRLIYYSQIVNDFQKGDIAEGYSVSREKKESFPLTVTSAQKNPTAFYLCASSNYLSGGRGEQFFGPGTRLTVL.

The V and J genes are TRBV25-1 and TRBJ2-7; a possible D gene is TRBD2 (5 bases). V was pared by 1 base and J by 3 bases, with 7 bases between. Looked up from germline, CDR1 is MGHDK and CDR2 is SYGVNS. The CDR3 is 13 amino acids. This chain's CDR3 is CASSESGGYEQYF. The CDR3 nucleotides are TGTGCCAGCAGTGAATCAGGAGGCTACGAGCAGTACTTC.

The chain carries TRBV7-2 and TRBJ2-1; D unresolved. The CDR3 has 16 amino acids. Looked up from germline, CDR1 is SGHTA and CDR2 is FQGNSA. V dropped 6 bases and J dropped 2 bases, with 17 bases sitting between them. For the CDR3, the DNA is TGTGCCAGCAGTCATAAGTCGTGGCTTCCCTACAATGAGCAGTTCTTC. It is translated as CASSHKSWLPYNEQFF.

The rearrangement uses TRBV5-8 and TRBJ1-5; no reliable D call. This CDR3 has 16 amino acids. V dropped 2 bases and J dropped 3 bases, with 15 bases sitting between them. Germline CDR1 reads SGHTS; CDR2 reads YDEGEE. The CDR3 protein is CASSFRQLVHNQPQHF. In DNA form, the CDR3 reads TGTGCCAGCAGCTTTCGTCAGCTTGTTCACAATCAGCCCCAGCATTTT. The full variable domain, with the rest looked up from reference TRBV5-8 and TRBJ1-5, is EAGVTQSPTHLIKTRGQQATLRCSPISGHTSVYWYQQALGLGLQFLLWYDEGEERNRGNFPPRFSGRQFPNYSSELNVNALELEDSALYLCASSFRQLVHNQPQHFGDGTRLSIL.

V and J are TRBV5-6 and TRBJ1-2; D perhaps matches TRBD1 (6 bases). Deletions cut 2 bases from V and 4 bases from J, with 15 bases between. The CDR3 spans 15 residues. The germline CDR1 and CDR2 sequences are SGHDT and YYEEEE. CDR3 coding DNA: TGTGCCAGCAGCTTCCCTACCGGACAGACCTATGGCTACACCTTC. This translates into CASSFPTGQTYGYTF.

The chain links TRBV5-1 to TRBJ1-5; 7 bases line up with TRBD1. Looked up from germline, CDR1 is SGHRS and CDR2 is YFSETQ. CDR3 size: 14 residues. V shed 4 bases, J shed 2 bases, and the junction held 3 bases outside the gene matches. The CDR3 DNA is TGCGCCAGCAGCCCCGGACAGGGCAATCAGCCCCAGCATTTT. Its protein is CASSPGQGNQPQHF.

The rearrangement links TRBV10-1 to TRBJ1-5; D is undetermined. The ends were cut back, 3 bases at V and 8 bases at J, with 5 bases in the middle. The CDR3 consists of 11 residues. Germline V lookup: CDR1 WNHNN, CDR2 SYGVQD (reference sequence). The DNA of the CDR3 is TGCGCCAGCAGTGAAATCGAGCCCCAGCATTTT. It is translated as CASSEIEPQHF.

This chain uses TRBV11-3 with TRBJ2-7; unclear D gene. The V end lost 3 bases, the J end lost 2 bases, and 17 bases lay between the germline ends. The CDR3 length is 16 residues. Germline loops: CDR1 SGHNT, CDR2 YENEEA. In DNA form, the CDR3 reads TGTGCCAGCAGCTTTCGCCAGGACCGAGAAGCCTACGAGCAGTACTTC. Its translation: CASSFRQDREAYEQYF. The whole variable domain, filled in from reference TRBV11-3 and TRBJ2-7, reads EAGVVQSPRYKIIEKKQPVAFWCNPISGHNTLYWYLQNLGQGPELLIRYENEEAVDDSQLPKDRFSAERLKGVDSTLKIQPAELGDSAVYLCASSFRQDREAYEQYFGPGTRLTVT.

The chain uses TRBV28 and TRBJ2-5, with D maybe TRBD2 (6 bases). Germline V gene sequence: CDR1 MDHEN, CDR2 SYDVKM. The V gene lost 1 base and the J gene lost 4 bases, with 10 bases spanning the gap. The CDR3 covers 14 residues. The CDR3 nucleotides read TGTGCCAGCAGTTTATCATTGGGGGGAGAGACCCAGTACTTC. It specifies CASSLSLGGETQYF.

Written as DNA, the CDR3 is TGTGCCAGCAGCTTAAGCGGGGGGAGAAATGAAAAACTGTTTTTT. Amino acids: CASSLSGGRNEKLFF. The chain links TRBV7-2 to TRBJ1-4, with D perhaps TRBD1 (5 bases). This CDR3 is built from 15 residues. Germline CDR1 and CDR2: SGHTA and FQGNSA. The germline V and J ends were trimmed by 2 bases and 5 bases, with 12 bases remaining between them.

V is TRBV28 and J is TRBJ1-6; no clear D gene. CDR3 length: 16 residues. The germline gives CDR1 MDHEN, CDR2 SYDVKM. V was pared by 3 bases and J by 7 bases, with 16 bases between. This chain's CDR3 is CASSFEVAVRNSPLHF. The CDR3 DNA is TGTGCCAGCAGTTTTGAGGTGGCAGTTCGGAATTCACCCCTCCACTTT.

The gene calls are TRBV6-5 and TRBJ1-2; D gene ambiguous. This CDR3 is built from 13 residues. The germline V gene has CDR1 MNHEY and CDR2 SVGAGI. The V end was cut by 0 bases, the J end by 7 bases, with 9 bases between. DNA of the CDR3: TGTGCCAGCAGTTACTCGACCAGCCGTGGCTACACCTTC. It is translated as CASSYSTSRGYTF.

The rearrangement joins TRBV2 to TRBJ1-4; D ambiguous. The CDR3 loop spans 13 amino acids. Deletions cut 3 bases from V and 11 bases from J, with 13 bases between. The germline V gene has CDR1 SNHLY and CDR2 FYNNEI. CDR3 DNA sequence: TGTGCCAGCAGTGACGCCCCGGGCGGTAAACTGTTTTTT. This translates into CASSDAPGGKLFF. Based on the CDR3 plus reference TRBV2 and TRBJ1-4, the full variable domain is EPEVTQTPSHQVTQMGQEVILRCVPISNHLYFYWYRQILGQKVEFLVSFYNNEISEKSEIFDDQFSVERPDGSNFTLKIRSTKLEDSAMYFCASSDAPGGKLFFGSGTQLSVL.